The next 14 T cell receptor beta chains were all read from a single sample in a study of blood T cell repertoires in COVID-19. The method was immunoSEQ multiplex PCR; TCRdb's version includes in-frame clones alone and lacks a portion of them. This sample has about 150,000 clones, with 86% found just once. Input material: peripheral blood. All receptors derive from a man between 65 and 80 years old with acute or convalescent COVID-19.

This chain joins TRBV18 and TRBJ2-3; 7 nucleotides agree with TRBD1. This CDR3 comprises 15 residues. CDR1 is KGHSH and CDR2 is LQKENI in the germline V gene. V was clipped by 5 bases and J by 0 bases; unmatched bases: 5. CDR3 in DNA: TGTGCCAGCTCAGCGACAGGGCCTAGCACAGATACGCAGTATTTT. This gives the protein CASSATGPSTDTQYF.

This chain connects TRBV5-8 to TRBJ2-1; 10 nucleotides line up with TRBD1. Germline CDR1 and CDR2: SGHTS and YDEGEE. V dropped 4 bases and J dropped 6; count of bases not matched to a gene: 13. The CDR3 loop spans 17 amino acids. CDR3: CASSPGTGVLKSNEQFF. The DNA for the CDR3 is TGTGCCAGCAGCCCCGGGACAGGGGTCTTGAAGAGCAATGAGCAGTTCTTC.

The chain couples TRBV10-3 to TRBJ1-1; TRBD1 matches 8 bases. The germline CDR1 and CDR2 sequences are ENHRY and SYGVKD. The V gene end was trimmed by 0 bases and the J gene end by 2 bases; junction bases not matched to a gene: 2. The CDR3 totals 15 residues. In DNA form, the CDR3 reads TGTGCCATCAGTGAGTCGGGACAGGCTAACACTGAAGCTTTCTTT. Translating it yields CAISESGQANTEAFF.

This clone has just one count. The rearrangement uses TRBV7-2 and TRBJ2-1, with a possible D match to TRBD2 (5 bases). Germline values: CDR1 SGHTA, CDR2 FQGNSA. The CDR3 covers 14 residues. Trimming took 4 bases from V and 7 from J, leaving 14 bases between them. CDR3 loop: CASSSVPGENEQFF. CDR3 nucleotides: TGTGCCAGCAGCTCGGTACCCGGGGAAAATGAGCAGTTCTTC. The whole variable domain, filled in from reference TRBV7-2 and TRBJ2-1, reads GAGVSQSPSNKVTEKGKDVELRCDPISGHTALYWYRQSLGQGLEFLIYFQGNSAPDKSGLPSDRFSAERTGGSVSTLTIQRTQQEDSAVYLCASSSVPGENEQFFGPGTRLTVL.

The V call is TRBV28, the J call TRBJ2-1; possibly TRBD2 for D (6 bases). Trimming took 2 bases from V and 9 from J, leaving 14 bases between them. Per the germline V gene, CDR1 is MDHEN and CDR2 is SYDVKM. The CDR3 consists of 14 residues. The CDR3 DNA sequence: TGTGCCAGCAGTTTAATTAGCGGAGTGGGTGAGCAGTTCTTC. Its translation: CASSLISGVGEQFF.

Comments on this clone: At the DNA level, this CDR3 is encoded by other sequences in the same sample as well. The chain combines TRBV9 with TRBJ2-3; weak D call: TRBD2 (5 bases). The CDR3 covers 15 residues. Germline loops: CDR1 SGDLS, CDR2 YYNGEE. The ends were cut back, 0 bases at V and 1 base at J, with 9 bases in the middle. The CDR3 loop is CASSVGGGRTDTQYF. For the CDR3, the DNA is TGTGCCAGCAGCGTAGGAGGCGGGCGCACAGATACGCAGTATTTT.

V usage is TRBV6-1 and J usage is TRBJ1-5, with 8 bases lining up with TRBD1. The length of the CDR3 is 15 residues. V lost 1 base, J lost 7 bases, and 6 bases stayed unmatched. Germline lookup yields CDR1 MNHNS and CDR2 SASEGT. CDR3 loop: CASSEGTGTLQPQHF. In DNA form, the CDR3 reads TGTGCCAGCAGTGAAGGGACAGGGACACTACAGCCCCAGCATTTT.

In nucleotides, the CDR3 is TGTGCCAGCAGTATTGGGGGAGCGGGAGGGGCTGAGCAGTTCTTC. Amino acids: CASSIGGAGGAEQFF. The chain uses TRBV5-4 and TRBJ2-1; 10 bases map to TRBD2. With V trimmed by 5 bases and J by 9 bases, 11 bases remained unmatched. Looked up from germline, CDR1 is SGHNT and CDR2 is YYREEE (reference sequence). This CDR3 region has 15 residues.

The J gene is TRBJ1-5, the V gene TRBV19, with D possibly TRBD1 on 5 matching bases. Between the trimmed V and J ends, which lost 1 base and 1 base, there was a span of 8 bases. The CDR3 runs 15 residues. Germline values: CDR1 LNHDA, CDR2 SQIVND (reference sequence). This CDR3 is CASSIVAGSNQPQHF. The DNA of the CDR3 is TGTGCCAGTAGTATAGTGGCAGGGAGCAATCAGCCCCAGCATTTT. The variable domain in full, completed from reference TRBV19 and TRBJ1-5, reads DGGITQSPKYLFRKEGQNVTLSCEQNLNHDAMYWYRQDPGQGLRLIYYSQIVNDFQKGDIAEGYSVSREKKESFPLTVTSAQKNPTAFYLCASSIVAGSNQPQHFGDGTRLSIL.

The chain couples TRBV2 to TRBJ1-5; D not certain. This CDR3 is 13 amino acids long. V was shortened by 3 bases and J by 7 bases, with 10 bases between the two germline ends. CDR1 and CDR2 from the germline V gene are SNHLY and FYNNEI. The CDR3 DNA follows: TGTGCCAGCAGTGAGGGGAGTCCACAGCCCCAGCATTTT. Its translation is CASSEGSPQPQHF.

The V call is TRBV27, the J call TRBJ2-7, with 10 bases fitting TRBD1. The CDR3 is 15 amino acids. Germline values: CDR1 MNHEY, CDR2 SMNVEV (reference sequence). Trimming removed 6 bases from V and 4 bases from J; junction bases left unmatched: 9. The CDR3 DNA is TGTGCCAGCAGCTTAGAGACAGGGGGCGAGTACGAGCAGTACTTC. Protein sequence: CASSLETGGEYEQYF.

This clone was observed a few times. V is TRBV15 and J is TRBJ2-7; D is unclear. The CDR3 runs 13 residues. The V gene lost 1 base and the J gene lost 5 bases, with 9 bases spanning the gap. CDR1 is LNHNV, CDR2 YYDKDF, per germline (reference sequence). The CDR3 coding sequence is TGTGCCACCAGCAGAGTCTCAGGCCACGAGCAGTACTTC. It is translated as CATSRVSGHEQYF.

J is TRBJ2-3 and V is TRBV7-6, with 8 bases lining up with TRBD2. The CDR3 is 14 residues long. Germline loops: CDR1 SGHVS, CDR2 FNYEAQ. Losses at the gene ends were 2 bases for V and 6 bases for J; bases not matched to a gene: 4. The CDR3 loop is CASSLTAGGDTQYF. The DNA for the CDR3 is TGTGCCAGCAGCTTAACCGCGGGGGGCGATACGCAGTATTTT. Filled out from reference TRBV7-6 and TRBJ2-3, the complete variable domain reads GAGVSQSPRYKVTKRGQDVALRCDPISGHVSLYWYRQALGQGPEFLTYFNYEAQQDKSGLPNDRFSAERPEGSISTLTIQRTEQRDSAMYRCASSLTAGGDTQYFGPGTRLTVL.

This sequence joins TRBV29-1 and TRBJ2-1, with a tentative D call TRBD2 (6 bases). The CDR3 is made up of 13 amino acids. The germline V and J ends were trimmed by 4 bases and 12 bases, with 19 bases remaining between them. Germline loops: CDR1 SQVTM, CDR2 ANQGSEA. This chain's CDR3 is CSVGGGTPRGQFF. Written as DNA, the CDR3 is TGCAGCGTTGGAGGAGGGACCCCCCGAGGGCAGTTCTTC.